These T cell receptor beta chains were read from a single sample in a study of blood T cell repertoires in COVID-19. The data were produced by immunoSEQ multiplex PCR, yet TCRdb's version contains in-frame clones alone and is incomplete. The table has around 100,000 clones, around 89% seen once; the top ten hold roughly 30%. The sample consisted of peripheral blood. These receptors were taken from a woman of 80 years or more with acute or convalescent COVID-19. CDR3s include the opening cysteine and the closing phenylalanine or tryptophan. The D gene is left open where the match is weak. Clone size is not always given. Where it is, it says once, few, many or a class for expanded clones.

V gene,J gene,D gene,clone size,CDR3 DNA,CDR3 protein
TRBV5-1,TRBJ1-5,TRBD1,once,TGCGCCAGCAGCCCGGGACAGTCAAATCAGCCCCAGCATTTT,CASSPGQSNQPQHF
TRBV7-9,TRBJ1-2,-,few,TGTGCCAGCAGCTTATCCGGAGTCTATGGCTACACCTTC,CASSLSGVYGYTF
TRBV27,TRBJ1-2,-,-,TGTGCCAGCAGTCCTCCCGGGATGGCTTATGGCTACACCTTC,CASSPPGMAYGYTF
TRBV18,TRBJ1-1,-,-,TGTGCCAGCTCACTGGCGCAGGGGCGAGGTACTGAAGCTTTCTTT,CASSLAQGRGTEAFF
TRBV28,TRBJ2-1,-,once,TGTGCCAGCACCCTGTGGGGCGGGGATGAGCAGTTCTTC,CASTLWGGDEQFF
TRBV25-1,TRBJ2-5,-,-,TGTGCCAGCACGGACAGACTGGGGGAGACCCAGTACTTC,CASTDRLGETQYF
TRBV30,TRBJ1-6,-,-,TGTGCCTGGAGGGGCATTGGATCCTATAATTCACCCCTCCACTTT,CAWRGIGSYNSPLHF
TRBV6-1,TRBJ2-2,-,-,TGTGCCAGCAGTGAAATAGGGGGCACCGGGGAGCTGTTTTTT,CASSEIGGTGELFF
TRBV4-2,TRBJ2-3,-,-,TGTGCCAGCAGCCAAGAGCCTGCGGACAGAAACACAGATACGCAGTATTTT,CASSQEPADRNTDTQYF
TRBV7-9,TRBJ2-5,TRBD1,-,TGTGCCAGCAGCCATACAGGGGTCCAAGAGACCCAGTACTTC,CASSHTGVQETQYF
TRBV10-3,TRBJ2-7,TRBD1,-,TGTGCCATCAGCCATGGACAGGTCCTGGCAGACGAGCAGTACTTC,CAISHGQVLADEQYF
TRBV5-1,TRBJ1-3,-,-,TGCGCCAGCAGCTTGGAGGGAGGAACTGGAAACACCATATATTTT,CASSLEGGTGNTIYF
TRBV28,TRBJ2-3,-,-,TGTGCCAGCAGTTTATCCGCAGATACGCAGTATTTT,CASSLSADTQYF
TRBV21-1,TRBJ1-6,-,-,TGTGCCAGCAGCAAAGGTTTGCGACAAAGAAAAGTGACAATAACCTATAATTCACCCCTCCACTTT,CASSKGLRQRKVTITYNSPLHF
TRBV4-3,TRBJ2-1,TRBD2,-,TGCGCCAGCAGCCCCCCGGGGGGAAATCACAATGAGCAGTTCTTC,CASSPPGGNHNEQFF
TRBV19,TRBJ2-5,TRBD2,-,TGTGCCAGTAGTTCTAGCGGGAAAGAGACCCAGTACTTC,CASSSSGKETQYF
TRBV5-4,TRBJ2-5,TRBD2,-,TGTGCCAGCAGCTTTAGGGGACTAGCGCCGGAGACCCAGTACTTC,CASSFRGLAPETQYF
TRBV27,TRBJ1-2,-,-,TGTGCCAGCAGTCCACGGGGGTATGGCTACACCTTC,CASSPRGYGYTF
TRBV6-6,TRBJ1-5,TRBD1,-,TGTGCCAGCGGCGGAACAGGGGGTATTCAGCCCCAGCATTTT,CASGGTGGIQPQHF
TRBV11-2,TRBJ2-7,-,-,TGTGCCAGCAGCTTCGGGCAAGGAGACTACTACGAGCAGTACTTC,CASSFGQGDYYEQYF
TRBV6-2/TRBV6-3,TRBJ1-3,-,once,TGTGCCAGCAGTTACCGTGTCAGCCGCAGCGCTGGAAACACCATATATTTT,CASSYRVSRSAGNTIYF
TRBV24-1,TRBJ2-2,-,few,TGTGCCACCCGAGGAACCGGGGAGCTGTTTTTT,CATRGTGELFF
TRBV11-2,TRBJ2-7,TRBD2,few,TGTGCCAGCAGCTTAGAGGCGGGGGGCGGCTACGAGCAGTACTTC,CASSLEAGGGYEQYF
TRBV4-3,TRBJ2-5,TRBD1,-,TGCGCCAGCAGCCAAGAAGGAGTAGGGGGCGACGAGACCCAGTACTTC,CASSQEGVGGDETQYF
TRBV6-2/TRBV6-3,TRBJ2-2,TRBD1,once,TGTGCCAGCAGTGACTACAGGGGGAAGTCCGGGGAGCTGTTTTTT,CASSDYRGKSGELFF
TRBV5-5,TRBJ2-5,-,-,TGTGCCAGCAGCTTGGGTGGCAGGGGATCGGAGACCCAGTACTTC,CASSLGGRGSETQYF
TRBV5-1,TRBJ1-1,-,-,TGCGCCAGCAGCTTGGGAGGGATGAACACTGAAGCTTTCTTT,CASSLGGMNTEAFF
TRBV6-1,TRBJ1-1,-,-,TGTGCCAGCAGTGAGGGCAGCTGGACTGAAGCTTTCTTT,CASSEGSWTEAFF
TRBV2,TRBJ2-2,TRBD2,-,TGTGCCAGCAGTGCGGGACTAGCAGAGACCGGGGAGCTGTTTTTT,CASSAGLAETGELFF
TRBV4-2,TRBJ1-2,-,-,TGTGCCAGCAGAAGTGGGGCAACTTCACAGTACACCTTC,CASRSGATSQYTF
TRBV2,TRBJ2-1,TRBD1,-,TGTGCCATCGCGGGACAGGGGGCAGGCGAGCAGTTCTTC,CAIAGQGAGEQFF
TRBV5-8,TRBJ1-6,TRBD1,-,TGTGCCAGCAGAGGGACAGGCTATAATTCACCCCTCCACTTT,CASRGTGYNSPLHF